This T cell receptor (beta chain) came from a study of prognosis after radiotherapy for stage I lung cancer. Genomic DNA was the source, and TCR beta CDR3 was amplified from it by two-round multiplex PCR. Amplification during the initial PCR round employed primers specific to each TRBV and TRBJ gene. TCRdb re-analysed the multiplex PCR reads in MiXCR, keeping a single row per CDR3 protein. The repertoire includes 15,000 to 20,000 distinct CDR3 sequences, approximately 28% of them detected once, and roughly 23% sits in the top ten. Germline V CDR1 and CDR2: MNHGY, SVAAGI. The CDR3 numbers 13 amino acids, ends counted. As for this clonotype: A far more abundant clone sits one base away, making this likely a read error. It is unclear where the CDR3 begins or ends on the DNA, so no DNA is shown, and the CDR3 is as TCRdb lists it.

The material was PBMCs, obtained before or after stereotactic body radiation therapy (not recorded which). This rearrangement joins TRBV6-9 to TRBJ2-1; the D segment call TRBD2 is taken from the table without a DNA check. The source is a donor aged 50 or older with non-small cell lung cancer. The CDR3 spells CASSWALGNEQLF.